This entry concerns a single TCR beta chain. Antigen unknown. Trimming cost V 3 bases and J 5 bases; bases outside gene matches: 6. In germline, CDR1 is SGHNT, CDR2 YENEEA. The CDR3 covers 14 residues. This specimen comes from a study of immune evolution from preneoplasia to lung adenocarcinoma. Whole-study results and caveats: Compared with EGFR-mutant or double wild-type lesions, KRAS-mutant nodules were more clonal. Normal lung had highest clonality; later lesions appeared denser, more diverse.

Repertoires were generated with immunoSEQ multiplex PCR, while TCRdb's copy carries only in-frame clones and drops some. Among about 41,000 clones listed, more than 60% were seen once. The V and J genes are TRBV11-3 and TRBJ2-7; 8 nucleotides align to TRBD1. This TCR was sampled from a person between 55 and 70 years old with lung adenocarcinoma. The sequenced sample consisted of FFPE invasive lung adenocarcinoma tissue. DNA for the CDR3: TGTGCCAGCAGCTTGGCAGGGGGCATAAACGAGCAGTACTTC. It codes for CASSLAGGINEQYF.